Listed below are T cell receptor beta chains from one sample, sequenced in a study of persistence of HIV-infected CD4 T cells. These TCRs' antigens remain unknown. TCRdb keeps only in-frame clones here, not all; method: immunoSEQ multiplex PCR. Of about 40,000 clones listed, about 91% are singletons. Here the sequenced sample was CD4+ T cells sorted from PBMCs after roughly 19-hour stimulation, taken from a patient who received antiretroviral therapy. These receptors were collected from an adult man with HIV who was CMV-seropositive. CDR3s include the opening cysteine and the closing phenylalanine or tryptophan. Each record gives: V gene, D gene, J gene, clone size, CDR3 protein, CDR3 DNA. The D gene is left open where the match is weak. Size is stated for part of the rows, as once, few or many counts, or as a class when the clone is expanded.

>TRBV18|.|TRBJ1-5|once
CASSPAFFNSNQPQHF
TGTGCCAGCTCACCAGCCTTCTTTAATAGCAATCAGCCCCAGCATTTT
>TRBV6-5|.|TRBJ1-2|once
CASSYSQLFGYTF
TGTGCCAGCAGTTACTCGCAGTTATTTGGCTACACCTTC
>TRBV10-3|TRBD1|TRBJ2-6|.
CAIRAGTGLSGANVLTF
TGTGCCATCAGGGCCGGGACAGGGCTCTCTGGGGCCAACGTCCTGACTTTC
>TRBV5-1|.|TRBJ2-7|few
CASSLRQGPTYEQYF
TGCGCCAGCAGCTTGAGGCAGGGCCCTACCTACGAGCAGTACTTC
>TRBV30|TRBD2|TRBJ2-1|few
CAWRIGGGSSYNEQFF
TGTGCCTGGAGGATTGGGGGGGGGAGCTCCTACAATGAGCAGTTCTTC
>TRBV10-3|TRBD1|TRBJ1-1|.
CAISAGQLNTEAFF
TGTGCCATCAGTGCGGGACAGCTTAACACTGAAGCTTTCTTT
>TRBV2|.|TRBJ2-6|.
CADRSGTSGANVLTF
TGTGCCGATCGATCCGGGACAAGTGGGGCCAACGTCCTGACTTTC
>TRBV27|.|TRBJ2-2|.
CASSLWYGSQFSGELFF
TGTGCCAGCAGTTTATGGTACGGGAGTCAATTTTCCGGGGAGCTGTTTTTT
>TRBV5-8|.|TRBJ1-4|.
CASSQIRDGNEKLFF
TGTGCCAGCAGCCAGATCCGGGACGGCAATGAAAAACTGTTTTTT
>TRBV6-2/TRBV6-3|.|TRBJ1-2|.
CASSSGTSLNYGYTF
TGTGCCAGCAGTTCCGGGACCTCCCTTAACTATGGCTACACCTTC
>TRBV10-2|.|TRBJ2-3|.
CASSEGLWDTQYF
TGCGCCAGCAGTGAGGGCCTGTGGGATACGCAGTATTTT
>TRBV7-6|.|TRBJ2-4|.
CASSPSAAKNIQYF
TGTGCCAGCAGCCCTAGTGCTGCCAAAAACATTCAGTACTTC
>TRBV4-2|.|TRBJ2-4|once
CASSQDNAVDKNIQYF
TGTGCCAGCAGCCAAGATAACGCCGTGGACAAAAACATTCAGTACTTC
>TRBV7-2|TRBD1|TRBJ2-3|.
CASSLAFPGQGLDTQYF
TGTGCCAGCAGCTTAGCATTTCCGGGACAGGGTTTAGATACGCAGTATTTT
>TRBV15|.|TRBJ2-5|.
CATSRSAQGQETQYF
TGTGCCACCAGCAGATCCGCCCAGGGCCAAGAGACCCAGTACTTC
>TRBV7-2|TRBD1|TRBJ1-2|once
CASSPPRQGLGYTF
TGTGCCAGCAGCCCGCCCCGACAGGGGTTGGGCTACACCTTC